This record concerns one TCR beta chain sequence. Cells designated naive CD8 were CD45RO-negative and were positively selected for CCR7, with terminally differentiated effector memory CD45RA+ cells excluded. The data stem from a study of shared clonotypes between healthy human individuals. The CDR3 totals 14 residues. Deletions cut 0 bases from V and 0 bases from J, with 5 bases between. The germline CDR1 and CDR2 sequences are PRHDT and FYEKMQ (reference sequence). Researchers ran the assay at a deep level. This table comes from immunoSEQ multiplex PCR, and its TCRdb copy is limited to in-frame clones, with some not included. Among around 2,000,000 clones listed, about 95% were seen once.

This receptor was obtained from a young man in good health. The sequenced material came from naive CD8+ T cells sorted from blood. The chain links TRBV13 to TRBJ2-5; D is unclear. The CDR3 bases are TGTGCCAGCAGCTTAGGGTGGAACCAAGAGACCCAGTACTTC. Translation: CASSLGWNQETQYF. The full variable domain, in which reference TRBV13 and TRBJ2-5 provide the parts outside the CDR3, is AAGVIQSPRHLIKEKRETATLKCYPIPRHDTVYWYQQGPGQDPQFLISFYEKMQSDKGSIPDRFSAQQFSDYHSELNMSSLELGDSALYFCASSLGWNQETQYFGPGTRLLVL.